These 24 T cell receptor beta chains share one sample of origin, sequenced in a study of OX40 agonist ivuxolimab in advanced cancers. Produced via immunoSEQ multiplex PCR; TCRdb's table is partial and in-frame only. The sample records some 74,000 clones, roughly 82% being singletons. The material was CD4+ or CD8+ T cells sorted from blood, obtained in a trial of the OX40 agonist ivuxolimab. These receptors all come from an adult with an advanced solid tumor such as melanoma, head and neck, liver or kidney cancer.

This sequence joins TRBV6-5 and TRBJ2-1; possible D gene TRBD1, 6 bases. Germline V gives CDR1 MNHEY, CDR2 SVGAGI. V was shortened by 7 bases and J by 10 bases, with 11 bases between the two germline ends. This CDR3 comprises 11 residues. CDR3 DNA: TGTGCCAGCAAGAGGGGGACCGAGCAGTTCTTC. Translation: CASKRGTEQFF.

The rearrangement uses TRBV19 and TRBJ1-3; unclear D gene. The V and J ends lost 1 base and 3 bases respectively, with 16 bases between them. CDR3 size: 17 residues. Germline V gene data show CDR1 as LNHDA and CDR2 as SQIVND (reference sequence). The CDR3 spells CASSIGGSPLGGNTIYF. CDR3 sequence (DNA): TGTGCCAGTAGTATAGGCGGCAGCCCCTTGGGTGGAAACACCATATATTTT.

The V gene is TRBV30, the J gene TRBJ1-1; possibly TRBD1 for D (5 bases). There are 13 residues in the CDR3. Trimming cost V 2 bases and J 11 bases, with 18 bases left between them. Germline values: CDR1 GTSNPN, CDR2 SVGIG (reference sequence). The CDR3 nucleotides are TGTGCCTGGAGTACCGGACATGAAGGGGCGGCTTTCTTT. Its translation is CAWSTGHEGAAFF.

This sequence joins TRBV5-1 and TRBJ1-1, with TRBD1 matching 10 bases. Trimming at V came to 8 bases and at J to 6 bases, leaving 4 bases not matched to a gene. The CDR3 covers 12 residues. CDR1 SGHRS and CDR2 YFSETQ come from the germline V gene. CDR3 region: CASTDRGPEAFF. For the CDR3, the DNA is TGCGCCAGTACAGACAGGGGGCCTGAAGCTTTCTTT.

The V call is TRBV19, the J call TRBJ1-4; perhaps TRBD1 as D (5 bases). The CDR3 totals 15 residues. V was trimmed by 7 bases and J by 12 bases, leaving 24 bases between them. Germline values: CDR1 LNHDA, CDR2 SQIVND (reference sequence). The chain's CDR3 is CASKGSAGAPEQLFF. CDR3 DNA sequence: TGTGCCAGTAAGGGATCCGCCGGGGCACCAGAGCAACTGTTTTTT.

DNA for the CDR3: TGTGCCAGTAGTGGGTCCCAAGGAGAAAAACTGTTTTTT. Encoded protein: CASSGSQGEKLFF. This chain links TRBV19 with TRBJ1-4; no clear D. The length of the CDR3 is 13 residues. Trimming left V 5 bases short and J 8 bases short, with 12 bases between. Germline CDR1 reads LNHDA; CDR2 reads SQIVND (reference sequence).

This sequence joins TRBV7-9 and TRBJ2-3; 12 bases are a match to TRBD1. Germline V gene sequence: CDR1 SEHNR, CDR2 FQNEAQ (reference sequence). The ends lost 5 bases at V and 6 bases at J; junction bases unmatched: 18. This CDR3 is built from 19 residues. The CDR3 here is CASSPQGMGQGAVVDTQYF. As DNA, the CDR3 is TGTGCCAGCAGCCCGCAGGGGATGGGACAGGGGGCTGTGGTGGATACGCAGTATTTT.

The J gene is TRBJ1-2, the V gene TRBV7-6; the match to TRBD1 covers 8 bases. Per the germline V gene, CDR1 is SGHVS and CDR2 is FNYEAQ. The CDR3 sequence is 14 residues long. V trimming: 5 bases; J trimming: 8 bases; junction bases outside the gene matches: 10. CDR3 sequence (DNA): TGTGCCAGCAGCGGACAGGGAAGGGTGAGGGGCTACACCTTC. The encoded protein is CASSGQGRVRGYTF.

J is TRBJ1-2 and V is TRBV5-1; D not certain. Germline CDR1 and CDR2: SGHRS and YFSETQ. Trimming removed 0 bases at V and 6 bases at J, with 9 bases between. This CDR3 has 13 residues. For the CDR3, the DNA is TGCGCCAGCAGCTTGGGTGGGCCCGATGGCTACACCTTC. It is translated as CASSLGGPDGYTF.

This rearrangement joins TRBV7-3 to TRBJ1-6, with D possibly TRBD1 on 6 matching bases. The V gene's germline CDR1 is SGHTA and CDR2 FQGTGA. V shed 4 bases and J shed 9 bases, with 13 bases lying between them. The CDR3 covers 14 residues. CDR3 region: CASSSGASGSPLHF. The CDR3 DNA is TGTGCCAGCAGCTCGGGGGCCAGCGGTTCACCCCTCCACTTT.

This clone was observed once. The chain uses TRBV27 and TRBJ2-7; D could derive from TRBD1 or TRBD2 (5 bases each). This CDR3 is 13 amino acids long. V was clipped by 5 bases and J by 1 base, with 9 bases between them. CDR1 and CDR2 (germline): MNHEY, SMNVEV (reference sequence). The CDR3 loop is CASSTRTSYEQYF. CDR3 DNA: TGTGCCAGCAGTACTAGGACATCCTACGAGCAGTACTTC.

The chain joins TRBV7-9 to TRBJ1-4; 7 bases are shared with TRBD1. This CDR3 region has 14 residues. Per the germline V gene, CDR1 is SEHNR and CDR2 is FQNEAQ (reference sequence). The V segment lost 3 bases and the J segment 6 bases; nucleotides outside the gene matches: 4. CDR3 nucleotides: TGTGCCAGCAGCTTGTCCGGGACAGATGAAAAACTGTTTTTT. This codes for CASSLSGTDEKLFF.

CDR3 in DNA: TGTGCCAGCAGCTTAGCGGGAGGGAATGTCAATGAGCAGTTCTTC. Protein product: CASSLAGGNVNEQFF. This rearrangement joins TRBV7-3 to TRBJ2-1; 9 bases map to TRBD2. The germline gives CDR1 SGHTA, CDR2 FQGTGA. V trimming: 2 bases; J trimming: 6 bases; junction bases outside the gene matches: 5. This CDR3 has 15 residues.

This clone was detected only once. This CDR3 reads CASSSARTGNSPLHF. CDR3 sequence (DNA): TGTGCCAGCAGCTCGGCGAGGACGGGGAATTCACCCCTCCACTTT. The J gene is TRBJ1-6, the V gene TRBV7-8; D is unclear. The CDR3 is 15 amino acids. Germline CDR1 SGHVS, CDR2 FQNEAQ. V was shortened by 4 bases and J by 7 bases, with 14 bases between the two germline ends.

J is TRBJ2-1 and V is TRBV20-1, with D possibly TRBD2 on 6 matching bases. V was trimmed by 5 bases and J by 11 bases, leaving 13 bases between them. The CDR3 sequence is 11 residues long. Germline CDR1 is DFQATT and CDR2 is SNEGSKA (reference sequence). The CDR3 is CSAGLTVKQFF. The CDR3 DNA is TGCAGTGCTGGACTAACGGTAAAGCAGTTCTTC.

The rearrangement links TRBV13 to TRBJ1-1; 7 nucleotides match TRBD1. Trimming took 4 bases from V and 0 from J; bases not matched to a gene: 5. Germline values: CDR1 PRHDT, CDR2 FYEKMQ (reference sequence). The CDR3 consists of 15 residues. CDR3 sequence (DNA): TGTGCCAGCAGCTCCCGGACAGGAATGAACACTGAAGCTTTCTTT. Translation gives CASSSRTGMNTEAFF.

The chain is built from TRBV5-4 and TRBJ2-7; D might be TRBD2 (6 bases). Deletions cut 3 bases from V and 1 base from J, with 11 bases between. The CDR3 loop spans 14 amino acids. Germline CDR1 is SGHNT and CDR2 is YYREEE (reference sequence). The CDR3 sequence: CASSYSGRSYEQYF. The CDR3 DNA follows: TGTGCCAGCAGCTACAGCGGGCGTTCCTACGAGCAGTACTTC.

V usage is TRBV5-1 and J usage is TRBJ2-7, with 10 bases identical to TRBD2. In germline, CDR1 is SGHRS, CDR2 YFSETQ. The CDR3 covers 14 residues. V shed 3 bases and J 2 bases; nucleotides not matched to a gene: 2. Here the CDR3 DNA reads TGCGCCAGCAGCTCCGGGACTAGCGCCTACGAGCAGTACTTC. Amino acid sequence: CASSSGTSAYEQYF.

The J gene is TRBJ2-1, the V gene TRBV6-5, with TRBD2 identical over 8 bases. The J segment lost 0 bases and the V segment lost 4 bases, leaving 5 bases of the junction unmatched. Germline V gene data show CDR1 as MNHEY and CDR2 as SVGAGI. CDR3 size: 16 residues. The CDR3 loop is CASSSSGSSSYNEQFF. The DNA for the CDR3 is TGTGCCAGCAGTTCAAGCGGGAGCAGCTCCTACAATGAGCAGTTCTTC.

The rearrangement uses TRBV14 and TRBJ1-6, with unresolved D. Trimming removed 0 bases at V and 8 bases at J, with 11 bases between. Germline V CDR1 and CDR2: SGHDN, FVKESK. CDR3 length equals 15 residues. DNA of the CDR3: TGTGCCAGCAGCCAAGATAGGATGGGGTATTCACCCCTCCACTTT. Residues: CASSQDRMGYSPLHF. Variable domain in full (rest from reference TRBV14 and TRBJ1-6): EAGVTQFPSHSVIEKGQTVTLRCDPISGHDNLYWYRRVMGKEIKFLLHFVKESKQDESGMPNNRFLAERTGGTYSTLKVQPAELEDSGVYFCASSQDRMGYSPLHFGNGTRLTVT.

The V gene is TRBV30, the J gene TRBJ2-3; D is undetermined. Germline V gene sequence: CDR1 GTSNPN, CDR2 SVGIG (reference sequence). This CDR3 has 13 amino acids. The V gene lost 4 bases and the J gene lost 3 bases, with 11 bases spanning the gap. The DNA of the CDR3 is TGTGCCTGGACCCCTCCTGCTACAGATACGCAGTATTTT. Translation: CAWTPPATDTQYF.

V gene TRBV5-1 combines with J gene TRBJ2-7; 9 bases fit TRBD1. Germline CDR1 is SGHRS and CDR2 is YFSETQ. The ends lost 2 bases at V and 1 base at J; junction bases unmatched: 1. The CDR3 is 14 residues long. CDR3 protein: CASSFGTGSYEQYF. As DNA, the CDR3 is TGCGCCAGCAGCTTCGGGACAGGGTCCTACGAGCAGTACTTC.

The CDR3 sequence: CASSWDREGEQFF. CDR3 in DNA: TGTGCCAGCAGCTGGGACAGGGAGGGTGAGCAGTTCTTC. J is TRBJ2-1 and V is TRBV7-2; 9 bases are shared with TRBD1. This CDR3 is 13 amino acids long. The junction had 4 bases not matched to a gene; V was cut back by 4 bases and J by 9 bases. Per the germline V gene, CDR1 is SGHTA and CDR2 is FQGNSA. Based on the CDR3 plus reference TRBV7-2 and TRBJ2-1, the full variable domain is GAGVSQSPSNKVTEKGKDVELRCDPISGHTALYWYRQSLGQGLEFLIYFQGNSAPDKSGLPSDRFSAERTGGSVSTLTIQRTQQEDSAVYLCASSWDREGEQFFGPGTRLTVL.

This clone was seen only a few times. The J gene is TRBJ2-1, the V gene TRBV6-1; 9 nucleotides align to TRBD2. Germline CDR1 reads MNHNS; CDR2 reads SASEGT. There are 14 residues in the CDR3. V lost 3 bases to trimming and J lost 6 bases; unmatched junction nucleotides: 3. The CDR3 is CASSEGLAGNEQFF. CDR3 DNA sequence: TGTGCCAGCAGTGAGGGACTAGCCGGCAATGAGCAGTTCTTC.